The 30 T cell receptor beta chains given below trace back to one sample, sequenced in a study of blood T cell repertoires in COVID-19. Profiling relied on immunoSEQ multiplex PCR, and the TCRdb table lists in-frame clones only, not all of them. The sample carries a few hundred thousand clones, 88% recorded once. Source material: PBMCs or T cells enriched from blood (not recorded which). All receptors come from a young woman who had recovered from COVID-19.

J is TRBJ1-5 and V is TRBV6-2 or TRBV6-3; D is perhaps TRBD1 (6 bases). From germline, CDR1 is MNHEY and CDR2 SVGEGT. Between the trimmed V and J ends, which lost 6 bases and 9 bases, there was a span of 15 bases. The CDR3 has 13 amino acids. CDR3 DNA: TGTGCCAGCAGCTTACAGGGAATAAGGCCCCAGCATTTT. Encoded protein: CASSLQGIRPQHF.

This clone has only a few counts. The V gene is TRBV29-1, the J gene TRBJ2-7, with 7 bases matching TRBD1. Unmatched junction bases numbered 5, after V lost 1 base and J lost 2 bases. CDR1 and CDR2 from the germline V gene are SQVTM and ANQGSEA. The CDR3 covers 14 residues. The CDR3 protein is CSVEGDSETYEQYF. CDR3 sequence (DNA): TGCAGCGTTGAAGGGGACAGCGAGACCTACGAGCAGTACTTC.

The chain is built from TRBV19 and TRBJ2-7; TRBD1 aligns across 7 bases. Trimming took 5 bases from V and 6 from J; bases not matched to a gene: 7. This CDR3 contains 13 residues. Germline values: CDR1 LNHDA, CDR2 SQIVND (reference sequence). CDR3 sequence (DNA): TGTGCCAGTAGTCTACAGGGGAGTAGCGAGCAGTACTTC. Encoded protein: CASSLQGSSEQYF.

The rearrangement joins TRBV10-1 to TRBJ2-7; 9 nucleotides align to TRBD1. With 4 bases clipped from V and 0 bases from J, the junction kept 1 base outside the gene matches. CDR1 and CDR2 (germline): WNHNN, SYGVQD (reference sequence). CDR3 length equals 14 residues. CDR3 DNA sequence: TGCGCCAGCAGTGCGGGACAGGGCTCCTACGAGCAGTACTTC. Translated: CASSAGQGSYEQYF.

V usage is TRBV10-3 and J usage is TRBJ1-3; 8 bases are a match to TRBD1. V trimming: 6 bases; J trimming: 2 bases; junction bases outside the gene matches: 6. Germline V gives CDR1 ENHRY, CDR2 SYGVKD. This CDR3 has 15 amino acids. CDR3 bases: TGTGCCATCAGAGACCCAGGGGGCCCTGGAAACACCATATATTTT. It translates to CAIRDPGGPGNTIYF.

The chain joins TRBV5-1 to TRBJ2-3; a possible D gene is TRBD1 (6 bases). V lost 0 bases and J 2 bases, leaving 13 bases between the germline ends. The germline V gene encodes CDR1 SGHRS and CDR2 YFSETQ. The CDR3 totals 16 residues. CDR3 nucleotide sequence: TGCGCCAGCAGCTTGGGAGGGGGTGTCTCCACAGATACGCAGTATTTT. Translated: CASSLGGGVSTDTQYF.

This sequence joins TRBV30 and TRBJ1-5; D uncertain. This CDR3 has 13 residues. The V end was cut by 0 bases, the J end by 7 bases, with 10 bases between. The V gene's germline CDR1 is GTSNPN and CDR2 SVGIG (reference sequence). The CDR3 coding sequence is TGTGCCTGGAGTGTAGAGGGAGGCCAGCCCCAGCATTTT. The encoded protein is CAWSVEGGQPQHF.

In DNA form, the CDR3 reads TGTGCCAGCAGCCAAGGACTGGGACAGGGTAGGCATGGCTACACCTTC. This translates into CASSQGLGQGRHGYTF. This chain uses TRBV14 with TRBJ1-2, with 9 bases fitting TRBD1. In germline, CDR1 is SGHDN, CDR2 FVKESK. Trimming took 1 base from V and 6 from J; bases not matched to a gene: 9. This CDR3 has 16 amino acids.

The J gene is TRBJ1-2, the V gene TRBV3-1 (or the pseudogene TRBV3-2); TRBD1 matches at 8 bases. Per the germline V gene, CDR1 is LGHDT and CDR2 is YNNKEL (reference sequence). V was clipped by 4 bases and J by 4 bases; unmatched bases: 5. This CDR3 region has 14 residues. This CDR3 is CASSRGQGPYGYTF. CDR3 in DNA: TGTGCCAGCAGCCGAGGACAGGGACCCTATGGCTACACCTTC.

This chain connects TRBV6-5 to TRBJ2-7; weak D call: TRBD1 (5 bases). The CDR3 is made up of 14 amino acids. V was shortened by 6 bases and J by 4 bases, with 16 bases between the two germline ends. Germline CDR1 and CDR2: MNHEY and SVGAGI. The CDR3 spells CASSPWGSDYEQYF. The DNA of the CDR3 is TGTGCCAGCAGCCCCTGGGGCTCCGATTACGAGCAGTACTTC.

The gene calls are TRBV18 and TRBJ1-2; the match to TRBD1 covers 10 bases. Germline V CDR1 and CDR2: KGHSH, LQKENI. This CDR3 has 14 amino acids. V shed 3 bases and J 6 bases; nucleotides not matched to a gene: 4. The CDR3 region has the DNA TGTGCCAGCTCACCGGATGGGACAGGGGATGGCTACACCTTC. Amino acids: CASSPDGTGDGYTF.

J is TRBJ1-1 and V is TRBV10-3; D is uncertain. The CDR3 loop spans 13 amino acids. V was clipped by 2 bases and J by 1 base, with 5 bases between them. The germline CDR1 and CDR2 sequences are ENHRY and SYGVKD. CDR3 protein: CAISEGQNTEAFF. CDR3 bases: TGTGCCATCAGTGAGGGGCAGAACACTGAAGCTTTCTTT.

In its sample, this clone was seen once. V is TRBV2 and J is TRBJ2-3, with 7 bases matching TRBD1. CDR1 SNHLY and CDR2 FYNNEI come from the germline V gene. The CDR3 has 16 residues. V shed 4 bases, J shed 0 bases, and the junction held 7 bases outside the gene matches. The CDR3 loop is CASSASRQGSTDTQYF. DNA for the CDR3: TGTGCCAGCAGTGCCTCGCGACAGGGTAGCACAGATACGCAGTATTTT. Complete variable domain (other parts from reference TRBV2 and TRBJ2-3): EPEVTQTPSHQVTQMGQEVILRCVPISNHLYFYWYRQILGQKVEFLVSFYNNEISEKSEIFDDQFSVERPDGSNFTLKIRSTKLEDSAMYFCASSASRQGSTDTQYFGPGTRLTVL.

This sequence joins TRBV7-9 and TRBJ2-3; 10 nucleotides match TRBD2. CDR3 size: 16 residues. Germline V gene data show CDR1 as SEHNR and CDR2 as FQNEAQ (reference sequence). Trimming removed 4 bases from V and 3 bases from J; junction bases left unmatched: 7. The CDR3 DNA is TGTGCCAGCAGCTCGTTTCCGGGACTAGCGACAGATACGCAGTATTTT. Translating it yields CASSSFPGLATDTQYF.

For the CDR3, the DNA is TGTGCCAACTCCCCGGACTGGGCGGCGCAGTATTTT. It is translated as CANSPDWAAQYF. J is TRBJ2-3 and V is TRBV10-3, with a weak D call TRBD2 (5 bases). Germline values: CDR1 ENHRY, CDR2 SYGVKD. V lost 10 bases, J lost 10 bases, and 18 bases lay in between. The CDR3 loop spans 12 amino acids.

The genes are TRBV7-9 and TRBJ1-5; D not certain. Germline CDR1 is SEHNR and CDR2 is FQNEAQ (reference sequence). The CDR3 is 14 amino acids. V was cut by 4 bases and J by 6 bases, with 13 bases left in between. DNA for the CDR3: TGTGCCAGCAGCTCAGAGGGCTCGGGTCAGCCCCAGCATTTT. Translating it yields CASSSEGSGQPQHF. The full variable domain, in which reference TRBV7-9 and TRBJ1-5 provide the parts outside the CDR3, is DTGVSQNPRHKITKRGQNVTFRCDPISEHNRLYWYRQTLGQGPEFLTYFQNEAQLEKSRLLSDRFSAERPKGSFSTLEIQRTEQGDSAMYLCASSSEGSGQPQHFGDGTRLSIL.

V gene TRBV7-9 combines with J gene TRBJ1-1; D is unresolved. V lost 8 bases to trimming and J lost 1 base, with 20 bases between them. The CDR3 is made up of 16 amino acids. Germline CDR1 is SEHNR and CDR2 is FQNEAQ (reference sequence). DNA for the CDR3: TGTGCCAGCCCCCAGGATTCGGCTCCTGGGAACACTGAAGCTTTCTTT. This translates into CASPQDSAPGNTEAFF.

The V gene is TRBV10-3, the J gene TRBJ1-5; 9 nucleotides match TRBD1. With 4 bases clipped from V and 2 bases from J, the junction kept 9 bases outside the gene matches. Germline V lookup: CDR1 ENHRY, CDR2 SYGVKD. This CDR3 comprises 17 residues. The CDR3 is CAISGTGGSRGNQPQHF. CDR3 in DNA: TGTGCCATCAGTGGCACAGGGGGCAGCAGGGGCAATCAGCCCCAGCATTTT.

Of note for this clone: This same CDR3 is encoded by further DNA sequences in the sample. This sequence joins TRBV18 and TRBJ1-5; D possibly corresponds to TRBD1 (5 bases). The germline CDR1 and CDR2 sequences are KGHSH and LQKENI. V lost 2 bases, J lost 2 bases, and 7 bases lay in between. The CDR3 runs to 14 residues. CDR3 protein: CASSPGGGNQPQHF. As DNA, the CDR3 is TGTGCCAGCTCACCAGGAGGGGGCAATCAGCCCCAGCATTTT.

The chain links TRBV6-5 to TRBJ1-2; D is possibly TRBD1 (6 bases). Germline values: CDR1 MNHEY, CDR2 SVGAGI. The CDR3 has 14 amino acids. V lost 5 bases, J lost 2 bases, and 12 bases lay in between. CDR3 in DNA: TGTGCCAGCAGTAACAGGGTGGCAAACTATGGCTACACCTTC. Its translation is CASSNRVANYGYTF.

The rearrangement links TRBV4-2 to TRBJ1-1; 10 positions match TRBD1. The junction had 6 bases not matched to a gene; V was cut back by 4 bases and J by 4 bases. The germline gives CDR1 LGHNA, CDR2 YNFKEQ. The CDR3 runs 15 residues. The CDR3 loop is CASSLADRGVTEAFF. The DNA of the CDR3 is TGTGCCAGCAGCCTCGCGGACAGGGGGGTCACTGAAGCTTTCTTT.

The genes are TRBV7-2 and TRBJ2-5, with TRBD2 as a possible D gene (5 bases). Trimming removed 3 bases from V and 5 bases from J, with 10 bases in between. The CDR3 runs 13 residues. Germline CDR1 SGHTA, CDR2 FQGNSA. The CDR3 DNA reads as TGTGCCAGCAGCTTCGACCGAGGGGAGACCCAGTACTTC. Its translation: CASSFDRGETQYF.

This sequence joins TRBV18 and TRBJ2-5; the D gene is possibly TRBD2 (5 bases). The CDR3 has 14 amino acids. From germline, CDR1 is KGHSH and CDR2 LQKENI. V was pared by 2 bases and J by 2 bases, with 9 bases between. The DNA for the CDR3 is TGTGCCAGCTCACCAGCAACGGGACAAGAGACCCAGTACTTC. Translated, it gives CASSPATGQETQYF.

The chain links TRBV28 to TRBJ1-4; 9 bases are a match to TRBD1. The CDR3 sequence is 18 residues long. Germline V lookup: CDR1 MDHEN, CDR2 SYDVKM. The V segment lost 4 bases and the J segment 3 bases; nucleotides outside the gene matches: 12. The CDR3 protein is CASSSGRTGGFANEKLFF. The CDR3 coding sequence is TGTGCCAGCAGTTCAGGGCGAACAGGGGGCTTTGCTAATGAAAAACTGTTTTTT.

The chain couples TRBV18 to TRBJ1-3; possibly TRBD1 for D (5 bases). V dropped 3 bases and J dropped 0 bases, with 12 bases sitting between them. The CDR3 length is 16 residues. Germline V lookup: CDR1 KGHSH, CDR2 LQKENI. CDR3 loop: CASSPAGRNSGNTIYF. The CDR3, as DNA: TGTGCCAGCTCACCTGCGGGACGGAACTCTGGAAACACCATATATTTT.

The chain carries TRBV6-4 and TRBJ1-4; the D gene is possibly TRBD1 (5 bases). The germline gives CDR1 MRHNA, CDR2 SNTAGT. V was pared by 7 bases and J by 4 bases, with 10 bases between. The CDR3 contains 13 residues. CDR3 sequence reads: CASTGGYNEKLFF. In DNA form, the CDR3 reads TGTGCCAGCACGGGGGGGTATAATGAAAAACTGTTTTTT.

The rearrangement joins TRBV6-5 to TRBJ1-3; no clear D. Germline V gene sequence: CDR1 MNHEY, CDR2 SVGAGI. The CDR3 contains 12 residues. V was trimmed by 5 bases and J by 5 bases, leaving 7 bases between them. In DNA, the CDR3 is TGTGCCAGCAGTCGAGATCGAAACACCATATATTTT. Protein sequence: CASSRDRNTIYF.

The chain combines TRBV29-1 with TRBJ2-5, with 11 bases aligning to TRBD2. The germline CDR1 and CDR2 sequences are SQVTM and ANQGSEA. V was clipped by 6 bases and J by 3 bases; unmatched bases: 0. The CDR3 totals 12 residues. CDR3 DNA sequence: TGCAGCGTGGGACTAGCGGAAGAGACCCAGTACTTC. Its protein product is CSVGLAEETQYF.

The CDR3, as DNA: TGTGCCAGCAGAGATGGGACAGTTGGTTCGTATGGCTACACCTTC. This codes for CASRDGTVGSYGYTF. The chain carries TRBV6-5 and TRBJ1-2; 7 bases fit TRBD1. The CDR3 extends over 15 amino acids. The J segment lost 5 bases and the V segment lost 6 bases, leaving 12 bases of the junction unmatched. CDR1 is MNHEY, CDR2 SVGAGI, per germline.

The chain is built from TRBV3-1 (or the pseudogene TRBV3-2) and TRBJ2-7, with 7 nucleotides matching TRBD1. Germline CDR1 LGHDT, CDR2 YNNKEL (reference sequence). The trim removed 1 base at V and 0 bases at J, leaving 12 bases unmatched. This CDR3 is built from 18 residues. The CDR3 DNA reads TGTGCCAGCAGCCAAGGATGGGCCGGGACAGCAGCCTCCTACGAGCAGTACTTC. This gives the protein CASSQGWAGTAASYEQYF.